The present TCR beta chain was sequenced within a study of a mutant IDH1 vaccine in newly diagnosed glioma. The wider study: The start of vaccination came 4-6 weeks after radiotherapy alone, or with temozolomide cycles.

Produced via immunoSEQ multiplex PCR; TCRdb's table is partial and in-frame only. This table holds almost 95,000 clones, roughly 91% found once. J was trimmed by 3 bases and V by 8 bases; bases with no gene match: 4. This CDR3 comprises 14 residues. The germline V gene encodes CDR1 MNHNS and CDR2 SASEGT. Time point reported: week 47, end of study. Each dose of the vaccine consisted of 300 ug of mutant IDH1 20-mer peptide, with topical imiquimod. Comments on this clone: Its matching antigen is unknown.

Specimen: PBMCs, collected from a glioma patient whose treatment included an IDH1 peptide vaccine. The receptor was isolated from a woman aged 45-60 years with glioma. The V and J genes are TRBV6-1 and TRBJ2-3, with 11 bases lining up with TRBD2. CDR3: CASGLAGPTDTQYF. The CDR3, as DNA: TGTGCCAGCGGACTAGCGGGCCCAACAGATACGCAGTATTTT.